The rows below give T cell receptor beta chains drawn from one sample of a study of T cells in Graves' hyperthyroidism and ophthalmopathy. TCRdb re-derived calls from the multiplex PCR reads in MiXCR, one entry per CDR3 protein. Counted here are about 360,000 distinct CDR3 sequences, about 13% occurring once; the ten biggest clones make up 9.2%. The sample consisted of blood. All receptors derive from a woman aged 18 to 35 with Graves' hyperthyroidism. CDR3s include the opening cysteine and the closing phenylalanine or tryptophan. D genes are given only for firm matches. Part of the rows lack a size; the others show once, few, many or a class for expanded clones.

TRBJ2-1	TRBD1	many	TRBV24-1	TGTGCCACCAGTCGGGCAGGGGGCAATGAGCAGTTCTTC	CATSRAGGNEQFF
TRBJ2-3	NA	NA	TRBV7-9	TGTGCCAGCAGCTTTCTCCCCGACAGGTTCGCAGATACGCAGTATTTT	CASSFLPDRFADTQYF
TRBJ1-2	TRBD1	NA	TRBV28	TGTGCCAGCAAGGACCCCGGGACAGGGGACGATGGCTACACCTTC	CASKDPGTGDDGYTF
TRBJ1-1	NA	many	TRBV6-1	TGTGCCAGCTACATGAACACTGAAGCTTTCTTT	CASYMNTEAFF
TRBJ2-7	NA	NA	TRBV29-1	TGCAGCGTTGAGGGACGCGACTCCTACGAGCAGTACTTC	CSVEGRDSYEQYF
TRBJ2-7	TRBD2	many	TRBV29-1	TGCAGCCTCCGGGAGGGAGGAGAGCAGTACTTC	CSLREGGEQYF
TRBJ2-3	TRBD2	many	TRBV18	TGTGCCAGCTCACCAGTGCGGGAGTCCACAGATACGCAGTATTTT	CASSPVRESTDTQYF
TRBJ1-2	NA	NA	TRBV18	TGTGCCAGCTCACCGGAGGCCAGGGCCGGGGGGGACTACACCTTC	CASSPEARAGGDYTF
TRBJ2-3	TRBD1	few	TRBV14	TGTGCCAGCAGCCAATTAACAGGGGGTCCCACAGATACGCAGTATTTT	CASSQLTGGPTDTQYF
TRBJ2-3	NA	many	TRBV5-1	TGCGCCAGCAGCTTGGGACCTGGGGCGGCAGATACGCAGTATTTT	CASSLGPGAADTQYF
TRBJ1-1	NA	few	TRBV14	TGTGCCAGCAGCCAAGTAAGCGGCGGGGGCTCCACTGAAGCTTTCTTT	CASSQVSGGGSTEAFF
TRBJ2-7	NA	many	TRBV2	TGTGCCAGCAGTGAATGGCAGGACTCCTACGAGCAGTACTTC	CASSEWQDSYEQYF
TRBJ1-5	NA	many	TRBV28	TGTGCCAGCAGGGGTGGGGTGGGTCAGCCCCAGCATTTT	CASRGGVGQPQHF
TRBJ1-2	TRBD1	NA	TRBV4-1	TGCGCCAGCAGCCAAGATAACAGGGGATATGGCTACACCTTC	CASSQDNRGYGYTF
TRBJ2-3	NA	many	TRBV20-1	TGCAGTGCCGAGGGTAATTACACAGATACGCAGTATTTT	CSAEGNYTDTQYF
TRBJ2-2	NA	NA	TRBV6-2/TRBV6-3	TGTGCCAGCGGTCGGACAGCCGGGGAGCTGTTTTTT	CASGRTAGELFF
TRBJ2-3	TRBD2	NA	TRBV12-3/TRBV12-4	TGTGCCAGCAGTTTGGGATTGGGACTAGTCGCAGATACGCAGTATTTT	CASSLGLGLVADTQYF
TRBJ1-2	NA	many	TRBV6-1	TGTGCCAGTCGATTACGGGGGTCGGGCTACACCTTC	CASRLRGSGYTF
TRBJ2-5	NA	few	TRBV6-1	TGTGCCAGCAGTGAAATGGTCTCCGAGACCCAGTACTTC	CASSEMVSETQYF
TRBJ2-2	NA	few	TRBV3-1	TGTGCCAGCAGCCCCCCCCAAGGTACAGCGAACACCGGGGAGCTGTTTTTT	CASSPPQGTANTGELFF
TRBJ2-2	NA	few	TRBV9	TGTGCCAGCAGCCTTTGGGCCAACACCGGGGAGCTGTTTTTT	CASSLWANTGELFF
TRBJ2-5	NA	few	TRBV9	TGTGCCAGCAGCGTACACTATGGAGAGACCCAGTACTTC	CASSVHYGETQYF
TRBJ1-1	TRBD1	many	TRBV7-3	TGTGCCAGCAGCCTAGGGACAGCTCATGAAGCTTTCTTT	CASSLGTAHEAFF
TRBJ2-7	NA	many	TRBV6-2/TRBV6-3	TGTGCCAGCAGTTACCCGCTAGCAGGGGAGCAGTACTTC	CASSYPLAGEQYF
TRBJ2-7	TRBD2	many	TRBV7-2	TGTGCCAGCAGCGCCACCGGGACTAGCGGGGTATACGAGCAGTACTTC	CASSATGTSGVYEQYF
TRBJ1-2	NA	many	TRBV6-5	TGTGCCAGCAGTTACTCGAGTAACTATGGCTACACCTTC	CASSYSSNYGYTF
TRBJ2-7	NA	many	TRBV5-1	TGCGCCAGCAGCTTCGAGGGACCCCGGGACGAGCAGTACTTC	CASSFEGPRDEQYF